This T cell receptor (beta chain) originates from a study of blood T cell repertoires in COVID-19. Study context: The samples span acute and convalescent COVID-19 from the United States, Italy and Spain.

V was trimmed by 6 bases and J by 0 bases, leaving 12 bases between them. The CDR3 sequence is 15 residues long. Germline V gene lookup returns CDR1 SNHLY and CDR2 FYNNEI. Study processing details: The authors estimated nucleated cell counts from reference gene primer amplification. Generated by immunoSEQ multiplex PCR, the TCRdb table keeps only in-frame clones and is missing some. That table furnishes V, J and clone size, whereas the DNA furnished D and trimming. Among approximately 130,000 clones, about 77% were seen once, and the ten largest hold 20% to 25%. The chain links TRBV2 to TRBJ1-3; unclear D gene. The TCR originated in a man older than 75 with acute or convalescent COVID-19. Sequences were obtained from peripheral blood. In DNA form, the CDR3 reads TGTGCCAGCAGATACGACAATCACTCTGGAAACACCATATATTTT. Translation: CASRYDNHSGNTIYF.